This paragraph covers one T cell receptor beta chain sequence. No antigen is known for it. The data were taken from a study of type 1 and type 2 diabetes patients. The wider study: Samples came from type 1 diabetic, type 2 diabetic or nondiabetic people, recruited in China. T cells were magnetically sorted from PBMCs as CD4+ or CD8+ subsets. Study results and caveats: Unmatched age and gender across groups might bias interpretation.

CDR1 is MGHRA, CDR2 YSYEKL, per germline. V trimming: 0 bases; J trimming: 2 bases; junction bases outside the gene matches: 2. The CDR3 sequence is 15 residues long. The PCR template was genomic DNA. A primer set of 30 forward and 13 reverse primers amplified the CDR3. One entry per CDR3 protein results from TCRdb running MiXCR on the multiplex PCR reads. In the table there are about 270,000 distinct CDR3 sequences, around 47% of which are singletons. The chain employs TRBV4-1 and TRBJ2-7; 9 nucleotides line up with TRBD1. Sequenced: peripheral blood mononuclear cells (PBMCs). The clonotype originates from a man aged 18 to 29 with type 2 diabetes. The CDR3 DNA reads TGCGCCAGCAGCCAAGAATGGGACAGGGCCTACGAGCAGTACTTC. Translating it yields CASSQEWDRAYEQYF.